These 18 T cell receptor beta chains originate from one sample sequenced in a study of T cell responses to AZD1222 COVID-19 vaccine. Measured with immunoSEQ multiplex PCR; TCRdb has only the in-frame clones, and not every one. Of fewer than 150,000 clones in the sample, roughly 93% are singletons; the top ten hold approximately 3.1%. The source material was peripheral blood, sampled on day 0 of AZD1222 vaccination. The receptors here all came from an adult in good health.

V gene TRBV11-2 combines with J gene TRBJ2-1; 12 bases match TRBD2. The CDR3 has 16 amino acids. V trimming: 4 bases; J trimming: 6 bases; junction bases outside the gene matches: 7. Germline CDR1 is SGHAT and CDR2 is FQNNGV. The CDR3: CASSSATSGRSNEQFF. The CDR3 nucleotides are TGTGCCAGCAGCTCCGCCACTAGCGGGAGGAGCAATGAGCAGTTCTTC.

The CDR3 bases are TGTGCCATCAGACAGGGTGCGTTAAACACTGAAGCTTTCTTT. It codes for CAIRQGALNTEAFF. The chain couples TRBV10-3 to TRBJ1-1, with D possibly TRBD1 on 6 matching bases. The V end lost 6 bases, the J end lost 2 bases, and 13 bases lay between the germline ends. CDR3 length equals 14 residues. The germline V gene has CDR1 ENHRY and CDR2 SYGVKD.

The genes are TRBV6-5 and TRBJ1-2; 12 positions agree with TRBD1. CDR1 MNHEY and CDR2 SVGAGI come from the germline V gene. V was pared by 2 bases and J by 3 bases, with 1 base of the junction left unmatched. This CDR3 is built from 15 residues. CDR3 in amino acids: CASSYGTGGDYGYTF. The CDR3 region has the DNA TGTGCCAGCAGTTACGGGACAGGGGGCGACTATGGCTACACCTTC.

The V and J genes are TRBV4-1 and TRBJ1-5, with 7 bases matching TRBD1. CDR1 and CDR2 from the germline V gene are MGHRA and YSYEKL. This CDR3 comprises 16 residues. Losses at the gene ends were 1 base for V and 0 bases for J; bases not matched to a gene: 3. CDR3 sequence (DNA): TGCGCCAGCAGCCAAGGGACAGGTTTTAGCAATCAGCCCCAGCATTTT. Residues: CASSQGTGFSNQPQHF.

The CDR3 loop reads CASSRDPDYEQYF. CDR3 nucleotides: TGTGCCAGCAGTCGGGACCCTGACTACGAGCAGTACTTC. The V and J genes are TRBV6-5 and TRBJ2-7; D may correspond to TRBD1 or TRBD2 (5 bases each). Germline loops: CDR1 MNHEY, CDR2 SVGAGI. Trimming pared 5 bases from V and 3 bases from J, leaving 11 bases between. The length of the CDR3 is 13 residues.

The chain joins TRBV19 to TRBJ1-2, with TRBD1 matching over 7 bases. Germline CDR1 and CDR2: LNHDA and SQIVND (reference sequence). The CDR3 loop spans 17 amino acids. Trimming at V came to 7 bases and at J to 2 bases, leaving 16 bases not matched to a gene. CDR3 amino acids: CASNLGGAFSLNYGYTF. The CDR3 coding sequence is TGTGCCAGTAACTTAGGGGGCGCGTTTTCTCTCAACTATGGCTACACCTTC.

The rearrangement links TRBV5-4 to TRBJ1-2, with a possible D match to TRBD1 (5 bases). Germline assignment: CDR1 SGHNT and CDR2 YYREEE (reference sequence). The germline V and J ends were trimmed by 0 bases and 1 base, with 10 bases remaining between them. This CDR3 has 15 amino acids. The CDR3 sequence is CASSLEGVDNYGYTF. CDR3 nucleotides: TGTGCCAGCAGCTTGGAAGGGGTTGATAACTATGGCTACACCTTC.

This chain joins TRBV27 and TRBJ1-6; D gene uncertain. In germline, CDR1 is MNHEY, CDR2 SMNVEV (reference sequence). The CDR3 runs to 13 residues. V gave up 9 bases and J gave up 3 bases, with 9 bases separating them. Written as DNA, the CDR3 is TGTGCCAGTGGCGGACTCTATAATTCACCCCTCCACTTT. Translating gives CASGGLYNSPLHF.

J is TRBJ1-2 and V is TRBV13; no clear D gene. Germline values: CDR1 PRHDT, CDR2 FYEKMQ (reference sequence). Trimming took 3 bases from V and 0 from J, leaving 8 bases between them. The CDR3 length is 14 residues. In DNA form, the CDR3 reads TGTGCCAGCAGCTTCAGAAGACCTAACTATGGCTACACCTTC. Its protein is CASSFRRPNYGYTF.

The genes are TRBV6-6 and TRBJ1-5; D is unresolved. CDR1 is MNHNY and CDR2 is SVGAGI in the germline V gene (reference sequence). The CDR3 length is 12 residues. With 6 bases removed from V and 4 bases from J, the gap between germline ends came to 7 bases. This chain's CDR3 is CASRTGNQPQHF. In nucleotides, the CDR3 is TGTGCCAGCAGAACGGGGAATCAGCCCCAGCATTTT.

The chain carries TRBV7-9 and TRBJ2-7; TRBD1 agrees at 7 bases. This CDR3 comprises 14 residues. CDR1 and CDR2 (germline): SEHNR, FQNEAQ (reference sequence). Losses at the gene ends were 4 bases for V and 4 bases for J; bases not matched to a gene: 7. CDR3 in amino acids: CASSSIKDRYEQYF. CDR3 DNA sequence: TGTGCCAGCAGCTCTATTAAGGACAGGTACGAGCAGTACTTC.

The CDR3 loop reads CASRPPRGWGTEAFF. CDR3 nucleotides: TGTGCCAGCAGGCCCCCTCGGGGATGGGGCACTGAAGCTTTCTTT. The J gene is TRBJ1-1, the V gene TRBV28, with D unresolved. This CDR3 is 15 amino acids long. V lost 6 bases and J lost 4, with 18 bases in between. Per germline, CDR1 MDHEN and CDR2 SYDVKM. Full variable domain (missing parts from reference TRBV28 and TRBJ1-1): DVKVTQSSRYLVKRTGEKVFLECVQDMDHENMFWYRQDPGLGLRLIYFSYDVKMKEKGDIPEGYSVSREKKERFSLILESASTNQTSMYLCASRPPRGWGTEAFFGQGTRLTVV.

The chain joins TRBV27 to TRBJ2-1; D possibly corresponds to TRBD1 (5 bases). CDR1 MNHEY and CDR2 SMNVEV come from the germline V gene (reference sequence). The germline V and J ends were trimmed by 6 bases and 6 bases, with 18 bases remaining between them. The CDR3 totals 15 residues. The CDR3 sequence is CASRRERAGSNEQFF. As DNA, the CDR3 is TGTGCCAGCAGACGTGAAAGGGCAGGGTCCAATGAGCAGTTCTTC.

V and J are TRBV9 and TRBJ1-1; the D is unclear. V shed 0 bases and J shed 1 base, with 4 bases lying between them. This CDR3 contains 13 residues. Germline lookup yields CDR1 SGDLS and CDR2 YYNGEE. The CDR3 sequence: CASSVGWNTEAFF. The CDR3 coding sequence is TGTGCCAGCAGCGTAGGTTGGAACACTGAAGCTTTCTTT.

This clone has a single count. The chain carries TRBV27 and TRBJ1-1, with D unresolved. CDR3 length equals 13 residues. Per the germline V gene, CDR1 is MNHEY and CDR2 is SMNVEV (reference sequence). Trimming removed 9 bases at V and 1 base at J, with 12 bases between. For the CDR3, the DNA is TGTGCCAGTACCCTGGGTCCGAACACTGAAGCTTTCTTT. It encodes CASTLGPNTEAFF.

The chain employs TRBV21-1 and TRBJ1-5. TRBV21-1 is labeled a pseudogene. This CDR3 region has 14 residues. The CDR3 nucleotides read TGTGCCAGTCAAGGGGGGGGTAGCAATCAGCCCCAGCATTTT. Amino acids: CASQGGGSNQPQHF.

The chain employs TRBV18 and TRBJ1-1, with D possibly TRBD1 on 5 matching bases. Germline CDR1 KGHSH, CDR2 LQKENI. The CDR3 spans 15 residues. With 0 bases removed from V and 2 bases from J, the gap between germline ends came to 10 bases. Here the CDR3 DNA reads TGTGCCAGCTCACCACCCGGGACGGATAACACTGAAGCTTTCTTT. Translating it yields CASSPPGTDNTEAFF.

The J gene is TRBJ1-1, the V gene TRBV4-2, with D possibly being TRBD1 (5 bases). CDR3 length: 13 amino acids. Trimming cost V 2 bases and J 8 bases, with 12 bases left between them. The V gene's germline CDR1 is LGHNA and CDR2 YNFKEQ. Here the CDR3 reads CASSQWPGAEAFF. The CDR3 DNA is TGTGCCAGCAGCCAATGGCCCGGGGCCGAAGCTTTCTTT.